This TCR beta chain was observed in a study of identical twins. TCRdb called the 5' RACE reads again in MiXCR, with one record for every CDR3 protein. The repertoire holds approximately 700,000 distinct CDR3 sequences, with less than 7% as singletons. Notes on the study in general: Conclusions were drawn cross-sectionally by statistical analysis, without following the same donors. In monozygotic twins, models underestimated the sharing of out-of-frame TCR alpha.

Note on this clonotype: The antigen remains unidentified.

The sample consisted of naive T cells sorted from blood. The receptor comes from a man aged 18 to 30 in good health.

The CDR3 is CASSPGQGPQPQHF. The CDR3 DNA sequence: TGTGCCAGCAGTCCCGGACAGGGCCCCCAGCCCCAGCATTTT. V is TRBV6-1 and J is TRBJ1-5, with TRBD1 identical over 8 bases. The CDR3 has 14 residues. The J segment lost 7 bases and the V segment lost 5 bases, leaving 7 bases of the junction unmatched. In germline, CDR1 is MNHNS, CDR2 SASEGT.